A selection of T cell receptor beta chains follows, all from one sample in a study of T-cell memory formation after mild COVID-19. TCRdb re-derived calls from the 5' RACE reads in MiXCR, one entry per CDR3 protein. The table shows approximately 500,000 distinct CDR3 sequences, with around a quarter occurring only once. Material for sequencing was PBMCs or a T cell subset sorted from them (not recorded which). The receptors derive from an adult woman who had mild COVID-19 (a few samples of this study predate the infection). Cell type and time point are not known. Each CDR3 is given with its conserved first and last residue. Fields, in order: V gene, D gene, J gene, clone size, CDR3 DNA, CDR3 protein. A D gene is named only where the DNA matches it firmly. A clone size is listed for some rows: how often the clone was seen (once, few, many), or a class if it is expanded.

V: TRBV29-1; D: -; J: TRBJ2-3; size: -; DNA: TGCAGCGTTATTAGGGCTGGAACAGATACGCAGTATTTT; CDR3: CSVIRAGTDTQYF
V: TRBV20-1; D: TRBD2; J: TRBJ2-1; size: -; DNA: TGCAGCTCTCCTAAGCGGGAGGTCAGTGAGCAGTTCTTC; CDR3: CSSPKREVSEQFF
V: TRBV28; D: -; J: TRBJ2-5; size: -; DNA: TGTGCCAGCAGTCCCCCCTCTGGTTCGAAGACCCAGTACTTC; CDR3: CASSPPSGSKTQYF
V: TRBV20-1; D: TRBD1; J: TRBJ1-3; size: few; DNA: TGCAGTGCTACTCCGGGACAGGGGCGCCCGAATGGAAACACCATATATTTT; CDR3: CSATPGQGRPNGNTIYF
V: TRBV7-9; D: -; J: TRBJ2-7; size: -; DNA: TGTGCCAGCAGCTACGAACACTCCTACGAGCAGTACTTC; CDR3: CASSYEHSYEQYF
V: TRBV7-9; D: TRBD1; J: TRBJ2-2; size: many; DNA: TGTGCCAGCAGCACGAAGGACAGGGTGAACACCGGGGAGCTGTTTTTT; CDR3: CASSTKDRVNTGELFF
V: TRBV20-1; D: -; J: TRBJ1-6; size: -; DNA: TGCAGTGCTAGAGCCCAGCAATATAATTCACCCCTCCACTTT; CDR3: CSARAQQYNSPLHF
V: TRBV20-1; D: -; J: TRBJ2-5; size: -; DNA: TGCAGTGCTCCCCGCATCTCGGAGACCCAGTACTTC; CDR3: CSAPRISETQYF
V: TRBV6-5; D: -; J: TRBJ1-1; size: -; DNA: TGTGCCAGCAGGCAGGCCTCTGAAGCTTTCTTT; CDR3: CASRQASEAFF
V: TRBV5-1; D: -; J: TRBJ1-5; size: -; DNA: TGCGCCAGCAGCCGGGTCCCGAATCAGCCCCAGCATTTT; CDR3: CASSRVPNQPQHF
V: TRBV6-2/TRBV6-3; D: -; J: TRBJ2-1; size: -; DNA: TGTGCCAGCAGTTATCGGGACAATGAGCAGTTCTTC; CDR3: CASSYRDNEQFF
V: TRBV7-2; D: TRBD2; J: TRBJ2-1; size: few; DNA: TGTGCCAGCAGCACACCCTCTAGCGGGAGGTCCGAGGGAGGGTTATACAATGAGCAGTTCTTC; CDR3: CASSTPSSGRSEGGLYNEQFF
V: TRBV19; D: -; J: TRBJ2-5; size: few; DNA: TGTGCCAGTACCAGGGAGCGGCAAGAGACCCAGTACTTC; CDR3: CASTRERQETQYF
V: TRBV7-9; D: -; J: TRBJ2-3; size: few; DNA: TGTGCCAGCAGTAGAGGGGTGACTTCAACTCCCACAGATACGCAGTATTTT; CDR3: CASSRGVTSTPTDTQYF
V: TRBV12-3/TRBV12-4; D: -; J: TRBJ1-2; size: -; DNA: TGTGCCAGCAGTTTAGTGGGCAGCTACTATGGCTACACCTTC; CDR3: CASSLVGSYYGYTF
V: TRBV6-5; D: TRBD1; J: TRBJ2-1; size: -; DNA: TGTGCCAGCAGTCAAGACAGGGGGCGCAACAATGAGCAGTTCTTC; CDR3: CASSQDRGRNNEQFF
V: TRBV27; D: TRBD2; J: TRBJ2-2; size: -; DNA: TGTGCCAGCAGTTTATCGGAGGCGGGGGGGCCGATCGGGGAGCTGTTTTTT; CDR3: CASSLSEAGGPIGELFF
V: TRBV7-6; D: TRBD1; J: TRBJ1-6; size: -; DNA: TGTGCCAGCAGCCCTCGACAGGGGTCACCCCTCCACTTT; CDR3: CASSPRQGSPLHF